This TCR beta chain comes out of a study of cytomegalovirus exposure and HLA in healthy donors. The study's findings and limits: A later analysis revealed that TCR association rates differed between HLA loci, peaking at DRB1 and bottoming out at HLA-C.

PCR was performed using 60 Vbeta and 13 Jbeta primers. Data came from immunoSEQ multiplex PCR; TCRdb stores just in-frame clones and leaves some out. Altogether about 140,000 clones are present, 60% to 80% being singletons, with the ten largest covering roughly 4.2%. Comment on this clone: What it binds is not known.

Germline V lookup: CDR1 SGHVS, CDR2 FNYEAQ. The length of the CDR3 is 18 residues. J was trimmed by 1 base and V by 5 bases; bases with no gene match: 16. This TCR was recovered from a male donor in good health and CMV-seronegative. The V gene is TRBV7-6, the J gene TRBJ1-1; TRBD1 matches 7 bases. What was sequenced was PBMCs. CDR3 in DNA: TGTGCCAGCAGCCCCATGGGGGACAGCCTGGGATGGAACACTGAAGCTTTCTTT. It yields the protein CASSPMGDSLGWNTEAFF.